Shown below are 10 T cell receptor beta chains from a single sample sequenced in a study of early T cells in non-severe SARS-CoV-2 infection. MiXCR was run by TCRdb on the 5' RACE reads, yielding one entry per CDR3 protein. The sample contains 100,000 to 150,000 distinct CDR3 sequences, 15% of which appear only once. The sequenced material came from whole blood. These receptor sequences come from an adult who was a healthcare worker with PCR-confirmed SARS-CoV-2 infection or an uninfected control (not recorded which).

This chain joins TRBV2 and TRBJ1-5, with a tentative D call TRBD1 (5 bases). The germline CDR1 and CDR2 sequences are SNHLY and FYNNEI. V was clipped by 11 bases and J by 9 bases, with 14 bases between them. The CDR3 sequence is 11 residues long. CDR3 in DNA: TGTGCCCCCTCCGGCACAGGGCCCCAGCATTTT. As protein: CAPSGTGPQHF. Together with reference TRBV2 and TRBJ1-5, the CDR3 gives the full variable domain: EPEVTQTPSHQVTQMGQEVILRCVPISNHLYFYWYRQILGQKVEFLVSFYNNEISEKSEIFDDQFSVERPDGSNFTLKIRSTKLEDSAMYFCAPSGTGPQHFGDGTRLSIL.

A few counts support this clonotype. This sequence joins TRBV4-1 and TRBJ1-6; D is unresolved. The germline gives CDR1 MGHRA, CDR2 YSYEKL. V lost 1 base, J lost 7 bases, and 8 bases lay in between. This CDR3 comprises 14 residues. CDR3 DNA: TGCGCCAGCAGCCAAGTTCAAAGGAATTCACCCCTCCACTTT. Its translation: CASSQVQRNSPLHF.

This clonotype has a handful of counts. The genes are TRBV5-1 and TRBJ1-4; D is unresolved. Trimming left V 1 base short and J 8 bases short, with 18 bases between. The CDR3 has 16 amino acids. Germline CDR1 and CDR2: SGHRS and YFSETQ. DNA of the CDR3: TGCGCCAGCAGCTTGACAACCCCGACCGAGGGAGAAAAACTGTTTTTT. Its protein product is CASSLTTPTEGEKLFF.

This clonotype was picked up many times. The J gene is TRBJ2-3, the V gene TRBV20-1, with D possibly being TRBD2 (6 bases). The V and J ends lost 5 bases and 7 bases respectively, with 13 bases between them. The CDR3 covers 12 residues. From germline, CDR1 is DFQATT and CDR2 SNEGSKA (reference sequence). Here the CDR3 DNA reads TGCAGTGCTGTCAGGGAGGAAAATACGCAGTATTTT. This sequence encodes CSAVREENTQYF.

In its sample, this clonotype was seen a few times. The V gene is TRBV2, the J gene TRBJ2-1; perhaps TRBD2 as D (5 bases). Between the trimmed V and J ends, which lost 7 bases and 9 bases, there was a span of 13 bases. This CDR3 spans 12 amino acids. CDR1 SNHLY and CDR2 FYNNEI come from the germline V gene. The CDR3 here is CASTKTSSEQFF. The CDR3 DNA is TGTGCCAGCACTAAAACTAGTAGTGAGCAGTTCTTC.

The J gene is TRBJ2-1, the V gene TRBV5-1, with 7 bases lining up with TRBD1. V trimming: 4 bases; J trimming: 8 bases; junction bases outside the gene matches: 12. The CDR3 has 15 amino acids. CDR1 SGHRS and CDR2 YFSETQ come from the germline V gene. The CDR3 nucleotides read TGCGCCAGCAGCCCGGGACAGTTCAACTGGGATGAGCAGTTCTTC. Translating gives CASSPGQFNWDEQFF.

In its sample, this clonotype was seen a few times. The J gene is TRBJ2-3, the V gene TRBV24-1; a possible D gene is TRBD1 (6 bases). The CDR3 length is 12 residues. The ends were cut back, 4 bases at V and 5 bases at J, with 6 bases in the middle. Looked up from germline, CDR1 is KGHDR and CDR2 is SFDVKD. Here the CDR3 reads CATSEQGDTQYF. CDR3 nucleotides: TGTGCCACCAGTGAACAGGGAGATACGCAGTATTTT.

This clonotype was found a few times. CDR3 amino acids: CASSRQGGITGELFF. CDR3 nucleotide sequence: TGTGCCAGCAGCCGACAGGGGGGAATCACCGGGGAGCTGTTTTTT. The chain recombines TRBV6-6 with TRBJ2-2, with 9 bases fitting TRBD1. Per the germline V gene, CDR1 is MNHNY and CDR2 is SVGAGI (reference sequence). The CDR3 runs to 15 residues. The V and J ends lost 6 bases and 4 bases, in that order; junction bases with no gene match: 6.

CDR3 protein: CASRKRGVTGEQFF. As DNA, the CDR3 is TGTGCCAGCAGGAAGCGGGGGGTGACGGGTGAGCAGTTCTTC. The chain employs TRBV6-6 and TRBJ2-1; TRBD2 matches at 9 bases. The CDR3 has 14 amino acids. Germline V lookup: CDR1 MNHNY, CDR2 SVGAGI (reference sequence). Losses at the gene ends were 6 bases for V and 9 bases for J; bases not matched to a gene: 9.

The gene calls are TRBV5-1 and TRBJ1-4; D gene unclear. The V gene's germline CDR1 is SGHRS and CDR2 YFSETQ. The CDR3 totals 13 residues. The V end lost 4 bases, the J end lost 8 bases, and 12 bases lay between the germline ends. In DNA form, the CDR3 reads TGCGCCAGCAGCCACGCCGATTTGGAAAAACTGTTTTTT. This sequence encodes CASSHADLEKLFF.